The following is a TCR beta chain sequence with its context. As yet, its antigen is unknown. This sample was taken from a study of Ad26.COV2.S vaccination and SARS-CoV-2 variants. Study-level background: Vaccine-arm donor from the placebo-controlled COV1001 Ad26.COV2.S trial. The vaccine Ad26.COV2.S was put into the muscle once, or twice with 56 days between. Study-wide results and limits: In TCR breadth and depth analyses, total T cell responses may have been underestimated.

The CDR3 runs to 15 residues. Germline V gives CDR1 SGHDT, CDR2 YYEEEE. Germline trimming cut 2 bases from V and 4 bases from J; bases unmatched to any gene: 8. The method was immunoSEQ multiplex PCR; TCRdb's version includes in-frame clones alone and lacks a portion of them. The sample has around 300,000 clones, about 86% seen once; the top ten hold around 11%. The treatment is: 15 to 20 received Ad26.COV2.S at low or high dose, single or two shots; roughly 5 received placebo; per-sample allocation not given. It was on day 63 after the first vaccine or placebo injection that samples were taken. The sequence was obtained from a person between 18 and 65 years old who received the Ad26.COV2.S COVID-19 vaccine or a placebo. The sequencing used peripheral blood, collected in a trial of Ad26.COV2.S vaccine versus placebo. V and J are TRBV5-6 and TRBJ1-1; TRBD1 matches at 7 bases. CDR3 coding DNA: TGTGCCAGCAGCTTCGGGGGGCACAGGGGCACTGAAGCTTTCTTT. As protein: CASSFGGHRGTEAFF. Using reference TRBV5-6 and TRBJ1-1 for the parts outside the CDR3, the full variable domain is DAGVTQSPTHLIKTRGQQVTLRCSPKSGHDTVSWYQQALGQGPQFIFQYYEEEERQRGNFPDRFSGHQFPNYSSELNVNALLLGDSALYLCASSFGGHRGTEAFFGQGTRLTVV.